The 16 T cell receptor beta chains given below trace back to one sample, sequenced in a study of radiation and T cells in renal cell carcinoma. Time point: blood 4 weeks post-SBRT, at nephrectomy. Indicated treatment: 15 Gy SBRT to primary tumor, nephrectomy 4 weeks later. Repertoires were generated with immunoSEQ multiplex PCR, while TCRdb's copy carries only in-frame clones and drops some. The table shows around 100,000 clones, with 80% to 90% occurring only once. The input for sequencing was blood, taken from a patient whose treatment included radiotherapy and nephrectomy. These receptors came from a man aged 55-75 years with renal cell carcinoma.

V usage is TRBV4-2 and J usage is TRBJ2-2; D is possibly TRBD1 (5 bases). The germline gives CDR1 LGHNA, CDR2 YNFKEQ. There are 16 residues in the CDR3. V was clipped by 1 base and J by 2 bases, with 11 bases between them. CDR3 coding DNA: TGTGCCAGCAGCCAAGTGGCTGGACACAACACCGGGGAGCTGTTTTTT. This translates into CASSQVAGHNTGELFF.

J is TRBJ1-4 and V is TRBV30; D ambiguous. This CDR3 comprises 13 residues. Germline CDR1 is GTSNPN and CDR2 is SVGIG (reference sequence). V shed 2 bases and J shed 8 bases, with 12 bases lying between them. The CDR3 DNA is TGTGCCTGGAGTCCGACGTCCAGCGAAAAACTGTTTTTT. This gives the protein CAWSPTSSEKLFF.

The gene calls are TRBV7-9 and TRBJ1-2, with 12 bases identical to TRBD1. CDR3 length: 17 amino acids. The V gene end was trimmed by 5 bases and the J gene end by 3 bases; junction bases not matched to a gene: 10. Germline CDR1 and CDR2: SEHNR and FQNEAQ (reference sequence). The CDR3 coding sequence is TGTGCCAGCAGCCATTCTCCGGGACAGGGGGCGGACTATGGCTACACCTTC. Residues: CASSHSPGQGADYGYTF.

The chain employs TRBV5-1 and TRBJ2-5, with a tentative D call TRBD2 (6 bases). The CDR3 is 15 residues long. V was clipped by 7 bases and J by 2 bases, with 18 bases between them. The germline V gene encodes CDR1 SGHRS and CDR2 YFSETQ. CDR3 in amino acids: CASGGTVGLQETQYF. The CDR3 bases are TGCGCCAGCGGGGGGACCGTGGGACTGCAAGAGACCCAGTACTTC.

The chain joins TRBV4-2 to TRBJ2-3; the match to TRBD2 covers 14 bases. Per the germline V gene, CDR1 is LGHNA and CDR2 is YNFKEQ. This CDR3 contains 17 residues. J gave up 3 bases and V 4 bases, and 6 bases lay outside the gene matches. In DNA, the CDR3 is TGTGCCAGCAGCCTGACTAGCGGGAGGGTGGGGACAGATACGCAGTATTTT. The encoded protein is CASSLTSGRVGTDTQYF.

The CDR3 sequence: CASSLDLRGSSYEQYF. CDR3 DNA: TGCGCCAGCAGCTTGGATCTGCGGGGGAGCTCCTACGAGCAGTACTTC. The rearrangement joins TRBV5-1 to TRBJ2-7; 7 positions agree with TRBD2. The CDR3 contains 16 residues. V lost 0 bases, J lost 0 bases, and 6 bases stayed unmatched. Germline V gene data show CDR1 as SGHRS and CDR2 as YFSETQ. Full variable domain (rest looked up from reference TRBV5-1 and TRBJ2-7): KAGVTQTPRYLIKTRGQQVTLSCSPISGHRSVSWYQQTPGQGLQFLFEYFSETQRNKGNFPGRFSGRQFSNSRSEMNVSTLELGDSALYLCASSLDLRGSSYEQYFGPGTRLTVT.

The chain employs TRBV7-8 and TRBJ1-4; D call uncertain. Per the germline V gene, CDR1 is SGHVS and CDR2 is FQNEAQ. This CDR3 is 15 amino acids long. The germline V and J ends were trimmed by 0 bases and 0 bases, with 5 bases remaining between them. The DNA for the CDR3 is TGTGCCAGCAGCTTAGCGGTTGCAACTAATGAAAAACTGTTTTTT. Its translation: CASSLAVATNEKLFF.

The chain recombines TRBV4-1 with TRBJ2-7, with D perhaps TRBD2 (5 bases). The CDR3 is 15 residues long. Germline CDR1 and CDR2: MGHRA and YSYEKL. The V and J ends lost 5 bases and 0 bases respectively, with 14 bases between them. The CDR3 loop is CASSWRLGDSYEQYF. The CDR3 bases are TGCGCCAGCAGCTGGAGGCTAGGTGACTCCTACGAGCAGTACTTC.

A few counts support this clone. The gene calls are TRBV5-8 and TRBJ2-2; tentative D call: TRBD1 (6 bases). The CDR3 sequence is 18 residues long. V was clipped by 5 bases and J by 5 bases, with 25 bases between them. The germline gives CDR1 SGHTS, CDR2 YDEGEE. The CDR3 loop is CASSKRWGRPPLTGELFF. The CDR3 DNA reads TGTGCCAGCAGTAAAAGATGGGGGCGTCCCCCTTTAACCGGGGAGCTGTTTTTT.

This chain links TRBV5-1 with TRBJ1-4; tentative D call: TRBD1 (6 bases). The CDR3 is made up of 14 amino acids. Trimming took 2 bases from V and 7 from J, leaving 12 bases between them. Germline V gene data show CDR1 as SGHRS and CDR2 as YFSETQ. The CDR3 DNA follows: TGCGCCAGCAGCTTTGGGACACCCCCTGAAAAACTGTTTTTT. Amino acids: CASSFGTPPEKLFF. The variable domain in full, with the rest retrieved from reference TRBV5-1 and TRBJ1-4, is KAGVTQTPRYLIKTRGQQVTLSCSPISGHRSVSWYQQTPGQGLQFLFEYFSETQRNKGNFPGRFSGRQFSNSRSEMNVSTLELGDSALYLCASSFGTPPEKLFFGSGTQLSVL.

The J gene is TRBJ1-1, the V gene TRBV27, with D possibly matching TRBD1 (6 bases). Germline CDR1 is MNHEY and CDR2 is SMNVEV (reference sequence). The length of the CDR3 is 15 residues. The germline V and J ends were trimmed by 3 bases and 5 bases, with 16 bases remaining between them. The CDR3 region is CASSLDFRGETEAFF. CDR3 DNA: TGTGCCAGCAGTTTGGATTTCAGGGGAGAGACTGAAGCTTTCTTT.

The V gene is TRBV29-1, the J gene TRBJ2-1; TRBD2 matches at 12 bases. J gave up 9 bases and V 3 bases, and 3 bases lay outside the gene matches. CDR3 length equals 13 residues. Looked up from germline, CDR1 is SQVTM and CDR2 is ANQGSEA. CDR3 region: CSVEGTSGFEQFF. The CDR3 coding sequence is TGCAGCGTTGAGGGGACTAGCGGGTTTGAGCAGTTCTTC.

The rearrangement joins TRBV6-5 to TRBJ2-1, with D tentatively TRBD1 (6 bases). V lost 0 bases and J lost 11, with 14 bases in between. Germline lookup yields CDR1 MNHEY and CDR2 SVGAGI. The CDR3 length is 14 residues. CDR3 amino acids: CASSYSDPRDKQFF. The CDR3, as DNA: TGTGCCAGCAGTTACTCTGACCCCCGGGACAAGCAGTTCTTC.

The chain combines TRBV30 with TRBJ2-3; possibly TRBD1 for D (5 bases). The CDR3 is 16 amino acids. Trimming stripped 0 bases from V and 2 bases from J, with 15 bases between. Germline assignment: CDR1 GTSNPN and CDR2 SVGIG (reference sequence). The CDR3 here is CAWSVPSRVNTDTQYF. The CDR3 DNA sequence: TGTGCCTGGAGTGTACCCTCCAGGGTGAACACAGATACGCAGTATTTT. Full variable domain (remainder filled in from reference TRBV30 and TRBJ2-3): SQTIHQWPATLVQPVGSPLSLECTVEGTSNPNLYWYRQAAGRGLQLLFYSVGIGQISSEVPQNLSASRPQDRQFILSSKKLLLSDSGFYLCAWSVPSRVNTDTQYFGPGTRLTVL.

This chain connects TRBV18 to TRBJ2-3; D unclear. The CDR3 is 16 amino acids. The germline gives CDR1 KGHSH, CDR2 LQKENI. Trimming pared 6 bases from V and 0 bases from J, leaving 16 bases between. The CDR3 DNA follows: TGTGCCAGCTCGTATCAAGGGTCTTCAAGCACAGATACGCAGTATTTT. Translated, it gives CASSYQGSSSTDTQYF.

The J gene is TRBJ2-1, the V gene TRBV9; D remains ambiguous. The V end was cut by 3 bases, the J end by 0 bases, with 7 bases between. The CDR3 runs 14 residues. CDR1 is SGDLS and CDR2 is YYNGEE in the germline V gene. The CDR3 spells CASSASLSYNEQFF. CDR3 coding DNA: TGTGCCAGCAGCGCCAGCCTCTCCTACAATGAGCAGTTCTTC.